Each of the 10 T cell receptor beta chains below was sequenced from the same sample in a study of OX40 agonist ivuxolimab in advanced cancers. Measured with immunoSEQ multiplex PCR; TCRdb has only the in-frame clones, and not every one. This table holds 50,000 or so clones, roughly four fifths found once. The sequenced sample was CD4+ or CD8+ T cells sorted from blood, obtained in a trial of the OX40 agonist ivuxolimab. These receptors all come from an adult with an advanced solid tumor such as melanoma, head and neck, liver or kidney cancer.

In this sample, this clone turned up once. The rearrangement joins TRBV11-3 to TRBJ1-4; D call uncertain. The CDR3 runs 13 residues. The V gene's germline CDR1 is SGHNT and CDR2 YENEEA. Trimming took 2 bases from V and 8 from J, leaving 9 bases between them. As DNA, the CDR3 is TGTGCCAGCAGCTTAAGCGGCAGCGAAAAACTGTTTTTT. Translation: CASSLSGSEKLFF. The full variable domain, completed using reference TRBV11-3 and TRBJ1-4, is EAGVVQSPRYKIIEKKQPVAFWCNPISGHNTLYWYLQNLGQGPELLIRYENEEAVDDSQLPKDRFSAERLKGVDSTLKIQPAELGDSAVYLCASSLSGSEKLFFGSGTQLSVL.

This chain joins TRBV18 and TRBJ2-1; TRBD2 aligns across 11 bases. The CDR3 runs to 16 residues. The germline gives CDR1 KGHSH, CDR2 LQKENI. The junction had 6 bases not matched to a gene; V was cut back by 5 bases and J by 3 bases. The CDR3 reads CASSETGTSGYNEQFF. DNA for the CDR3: TGTGCCAGCTCAGAAACCGGGACTAGCGGCTACAATGAGCAGTTCTTC.

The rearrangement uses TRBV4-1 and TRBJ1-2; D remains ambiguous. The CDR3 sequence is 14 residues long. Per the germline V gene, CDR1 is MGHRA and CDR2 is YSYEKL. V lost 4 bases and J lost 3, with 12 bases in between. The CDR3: CASSRRATDYGYTF. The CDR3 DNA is TGCGCCAGCAGCCGAAGGGCCACGGACTATGGCTACACCTTC.

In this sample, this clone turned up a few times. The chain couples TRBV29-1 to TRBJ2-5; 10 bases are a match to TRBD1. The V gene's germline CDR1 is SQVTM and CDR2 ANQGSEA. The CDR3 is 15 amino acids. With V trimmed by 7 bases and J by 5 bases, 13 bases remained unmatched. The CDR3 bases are TGCAGCGCCCGAACGCCGGGACAGGGGAGGGAGACCCAGTACTTC. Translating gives CSARTPGQGRETQYF.

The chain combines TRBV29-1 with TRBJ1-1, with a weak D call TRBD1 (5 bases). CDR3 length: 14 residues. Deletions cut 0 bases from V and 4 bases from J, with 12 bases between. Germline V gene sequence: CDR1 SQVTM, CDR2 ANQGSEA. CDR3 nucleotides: TGCAGCGTTGAAGAGGGGGGAGGTGGCACTGAAGCTTTCTTT. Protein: CSVEEGGGGTEAFF.

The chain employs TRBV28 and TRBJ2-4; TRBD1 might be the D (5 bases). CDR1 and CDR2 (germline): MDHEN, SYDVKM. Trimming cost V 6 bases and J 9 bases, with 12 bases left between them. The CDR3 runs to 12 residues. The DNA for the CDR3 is TGTGCCAGCAGCCCCAGGGTTTTCATTCAGTACTTC. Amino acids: CASSPRVFIQYF.

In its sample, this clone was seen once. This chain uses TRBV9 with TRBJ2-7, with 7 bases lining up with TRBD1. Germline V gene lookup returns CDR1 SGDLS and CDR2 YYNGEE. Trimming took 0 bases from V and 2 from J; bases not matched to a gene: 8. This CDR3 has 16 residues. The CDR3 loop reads CASSVGSGQSTYEQYF. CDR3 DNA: TGTGCCAGCAGCGTAGGCTCGGGACAGTCGACCTACGAGCAGTACTTC.

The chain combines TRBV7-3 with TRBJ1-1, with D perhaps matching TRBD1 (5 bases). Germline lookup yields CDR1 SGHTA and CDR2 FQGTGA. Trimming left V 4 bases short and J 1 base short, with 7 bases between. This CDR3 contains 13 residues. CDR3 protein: CASSSDRNTEAFF. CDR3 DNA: TGTGCCAGCAGCTCCGACAGGAACACTGAAGCTTTCTTT.

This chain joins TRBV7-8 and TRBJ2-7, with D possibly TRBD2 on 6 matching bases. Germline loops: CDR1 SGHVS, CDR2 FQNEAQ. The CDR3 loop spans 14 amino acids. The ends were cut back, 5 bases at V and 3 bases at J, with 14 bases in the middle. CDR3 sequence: CASSPHGGNYEQYF. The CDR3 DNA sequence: TGTGCCAGCAGCCCTCATGGGGGGAACTACGAGCAGTACTTC.

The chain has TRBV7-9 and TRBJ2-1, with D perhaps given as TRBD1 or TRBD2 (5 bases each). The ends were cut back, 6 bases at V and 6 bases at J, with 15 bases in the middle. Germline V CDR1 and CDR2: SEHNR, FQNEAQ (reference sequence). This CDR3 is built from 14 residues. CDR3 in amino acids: CASSYLRDGNEQFF. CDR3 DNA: TGTGCCAGCAGTTACCTCCGGGACGGCAATGAGCAGTTCTTC.